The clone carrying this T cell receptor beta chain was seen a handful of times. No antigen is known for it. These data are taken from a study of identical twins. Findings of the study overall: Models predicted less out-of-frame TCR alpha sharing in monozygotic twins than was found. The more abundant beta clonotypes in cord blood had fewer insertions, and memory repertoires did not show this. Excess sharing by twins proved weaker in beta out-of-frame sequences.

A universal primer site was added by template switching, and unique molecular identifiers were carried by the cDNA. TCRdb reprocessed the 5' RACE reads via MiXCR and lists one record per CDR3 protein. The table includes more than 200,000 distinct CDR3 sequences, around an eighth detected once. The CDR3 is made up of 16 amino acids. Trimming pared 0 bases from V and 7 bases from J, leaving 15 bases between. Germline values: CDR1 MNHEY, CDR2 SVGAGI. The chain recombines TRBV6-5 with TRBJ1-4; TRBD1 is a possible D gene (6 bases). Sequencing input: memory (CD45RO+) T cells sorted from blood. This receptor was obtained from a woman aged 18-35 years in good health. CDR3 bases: TGTGCCAGCAGTTACTCGATAAGCACAGGGAGTGAAAAACTGTTTTTT. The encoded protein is CASSYSISTGSEKLFF.